The 26 T cell receptor beta chains below were found in one sample sequenced in a study of T cells in tuberculosis. Cells were sorted from thawed PBMC rested overnight and stained with GMM-loaded CD1B tetramer, viability dye and anti-CD3. C32 glucose monomycolate from Rhodococcus equi was loaded onto the CD1B tetramers. Libraries were prepared by immunoSEQ multiplex PCR; TCRdb keeps only in-frame clonotypes and omits some of them. The repertoire holds more than 70,000 clones, with just over 90% as singletons. Sequencing used CD1b-GMM tetramer-negative cells sorted from PBMCs. These receptors all come from an adult woman with latent tuberculosis.

This chain links TRBV9 with TRBJ1-2; 11 positions agree with TRBD1. The V gene end was trimmed by 3 bases and the J gene end by 7 bases; junction bases not matched to a gene: 11. Germline V gene lookup returns CDR1 SGDLS and CDR2 YYNGEE. CDR3 length: 16 amino acids. The CDR3 region is CASSGDSGQGVGGYTF. The CDR3 region has the DNA TGTGCCAGCAGCGGAGACTCGGGACAGGGGGTGGGTGGCTACACCTTC.

V is TRBV7-2 and J is TRBJ1-2; D may be TRBD1 (6 bases). With 5 bases removed from V and 1 base from J, the gap between germline ends came to 14 bases. The CDR3 has 15 residues. Germline V lookup: CDR1 SGHTA, CDR2 FQGNSA. CDR3 loop: CASSIQTGSNYGYTF. In DNA, the CDR3 is TGTGCCAGCAGCATTCAGACAGGAAGTAACTATGGCTACACCTTC.

This clone was seen a handful of times. This sequence joins TRBV4-3 and TRBJ1-6; 7 bases align to TRBD1. The CDR3 sequence is 16 residues long. The germline V gene has CDR1 LGHNA and CDR2 YSLEER. Trimming took 5 bases from V and 6 from J; bases not matched to a gene: 10. Here the CDR3 reads CASSSDRVVPNSPLHF. CDR3 in DNA: TGCGCCAGCAGCAGCGACAGGGTTGTTCCTAATTCACCCCTCCACTTT.

The rearrangement joins TRBV18 to TRBJ2-5; D gene ambiguous. With 9 bases removed from V and 1 base from J, the gap between germline ends came to 9 bases. Germline-derived CDR1 and CDR2 are KGHSH and LQKENI. The CDR3 extends over 12 amino acids. The CDR3 sequence: CASSGIQETQYF. The CDR3 nucleotides read TGTGCCAGTTCCGGTATCCAAGAGACCCAGTACTTC. Drawing the rest from reference TRBV18 and TRBJ2-5, the complete variable domain is NAGVMQNPRHLVRRRGQEARLRCSPMKGHSHVYWYRQLPEEGLKFMVYLQKENIIDESGMPKERFSAEFPKEGPSILRIQQVVRGDSAAYFCASSGIQETQYFGPGTRLLVL.

V usage is TRBV6-5 and J usage is TRBJ1-1; 8 bases map to TRBD1. The CDR3 is 14 amino acids. Germline-derived CDR1 and CDR2 are MNHEY and SVGAGI. The ends lost 6 bases at V and 1 base at J; junction bases unmatched: 4. The CDR3 nucleotides read TGTGCCAGCAGAAGACAGGGGTCGAACACTGAAGCTTTCTTT. Translated, it gives CASRRQGSNTEAFF.

This clone was counted only a few times. The chain employs TRBV28 and TRBJ1-1, with 7 bases that match TRBD1. CDR1 and CDR2 from the germline V gene are MDHEN and SYDVKM. V dropped 5 bases and J dropped 2; count of bases not matched to a gene: 8. The CDR3 contains 15 residues. The CDR3 protein is CASSATRQGNTEAFF. In DNA form, the CDR3 reads TGTGCCAGCAGTGCAACACGACAGGGAAACACTGAAGCTTTCTTT.

The V gene is TRBV10-3, the J gene TRBJ2-3; 12 positions agree with TRBD1. Germline CDR1 and CDR2: ENHRY and SYGVKD. With V trimmed by 4 bases and J by 6 bases, 2 bases remained unmatched. This CDR3 contains 14 residues. The CDR3 DNA sequence: TGTGCCATCAGTGGTGGGACAGGGGGCGATACGCAGTATTTT. It specifies CAISGGTGGDTQYF.

The chain combines TRBV10-2 with TRBJ1-1; TRBD1 agrees at 7 bases. V shed 5 bases and J 2 bases; nucleotides not matched to a gene: 5. Germline V gene data show CDR1 as WSHSY and CDR2 as SAAADI. This CDR3 is 14 amino acids long. DNA for the CDR3: TGCGCCAGCAGTTGGACAGGAGTTAACACTGAAGCTTTCTTT. Translated: CASSWTGVNTEAFF.

This chain links TRBV18 with TRBJ2-1, with 8 nucleotides matching TRBD1. The CDR3 sequence is 16 residues long. The germline gives CDR1 KGHSH, CDR2 LQKENI. J gave up 2 bases and V 2 bases, and 5 bases lay outside the gene matches. CDR3 DNA: TGTGCCAGCTCACCAGGACAGGGAGGCCCCTACAATGAGCAGTTCTTC. It encodes CASSPGQGGPYNEQFF.

The rearrangement uses TRBV6-1 and TRBJ2-5; 11 nucleotides match TRBD2. Germline assignment: CDR1 MNHNS and CDR2 SASEGT. With 6 bases clipped from V and 5 bases from J, the junction kept 8 bases outside the gene matches. This CDR3 has 15 residues. CDR3 nucleotide sequence: TGTGCCAGCAGCACACTAGCGGGGGCGGGGGAGACCCAGTACTTC. This translates into CASSTLAGAGETQYF.

V usage is TRBV27 and J usage is TRBJ1-6; the D is unclear. Looked up from germline, CDR1 is MNHEY and CDR2 is SMNVEV (reference sequence). Trimming took 1 base from V and 7 from J, leaving 8 bases between them. The CDR3 extends over 14 amino acids. The CDR3 DNA sequence: TGTGCCAGCAGTTTATACGGAGTAAATTCACCCCTCCACTTT. This encodes CASSLYGVNSPLHF.

This chain links TRBV7-9 with TRBJ2-5; unclear D gene. Germline V CDR1 and CDR2: SEHNR, FQNEAQ (reference sequence). V was clipped by 5 bases and J by 5 bases, with 18 bases between them. The CDR3 loop spans 15 amino acids. CDR3 loop: CASSPPVVMQETQYF. In DNA, the CDR3 is TGTGCCAGCAGCCCCCCTGTGGTTATGCAGGAGACCCAGTACTTC.

The J gene is TRBJ1-1, the V gene TRBV4-1; D remains ambiguous. The CDR3 is 14 residues long. Germline loops: CDR1 MGHRA, CDR2 YSYEKL. The V end lost 0 bases, the J end lost 0 bases, and 5 bases lay between the germline ends. CDR3 sequence: CASSQDSVNTEAFF. As DNA, the CDR3 is TGCGCCAGCAGCCAAGATTCAGTGAACACTGAAGCTTTCTTT.

The J gene is TRBJ2-2, the V gene TRBV29-1, with 7 bases fitting TRBD1. The CDR3 runs 17 residues. V shed 1 base and J 0 bases; nucleotides not matched to a gene: 8. Germline CDR1 reads SQVTM; CDR2 reads ANQGSEA. The CDR3 loop is CSVEGKGQEPNTGELFF. The CDR3 DNA sequence: TGCAGCGTTGAAGGGAAAGGACAGGAACCGAACACCGGGGAGCTGTTTTTT.

The sample holds one count of this clone. The rearrangement joins TRBV19 to TRBJ1-6; TRBD1 matches 7 bases. The CDR3 length is 18 residues. CDR1 LNHDA and CDR2 SQIVND come from the germline V gene (reference sequence). V shed 0 bases, J shed 5 bases, and the junction held 10 bases outside the gene matches. The CDR3 region has the DNA TGTGCCAGTAGTATAGAAGAAGGGGGCTCTTTGAATAATTCACCCCTCCACTTT. Amino acid sequence: CASSIEEGGSLNNSPLHF.

This chain links TRBV30 with TRBJ2-2; 7 nucleotides match TRBD2. The CDR3 extends over 17 amino acids. Trimming at V came to 8 bases and at J to 4 bases, leaving 19 bases not matched to a gene. Per the germline V gene, CDR1 is GTSNPN and CDR2 is SVGIG (reference sequence). In nucleotides, the CDR3 is TGTGCCCGAGGAGGAGGAGATAGCGGGTACTTCACCGGGGAGCTGTTTTTT. It specifies CARGGGDSGYFTGELFF.

This rearrangement joins TRBV9 to TRBJ1-1; possibly TRBD1 for D (5 bases). The germline CDR1 and CDR2 sequences are SGDLS and YYNGEE. Trimming removed 4 bases at V and 8 bases at J, with 12 bases between. The CDR3 has 12 residues. CDR3 residues: CASSPNDREAFF. For the CDR3, the DNA is TGTGCCAGCAGCCCTAATGACAGAGAAGCTTTCTTT.

This chain links TRBV5-1 with TRBJ2-6; TRBD1 is a possible D gene (5 bases). The CDR3 totals 17 residues. CDR1 is SGHRS and CDR2 is YFSETQ in the germline V gene. Trimming removed 3 bases from V and 0 bases from J, with 13 bases in between. Here the CDR3 reads CASSSTTDRSGANVLTF. For the CDR3, the DNA is TGCGCCAGCAGCTCCACGACAGACCGCTCTGGGGCCAACGTCCTGACTTTC.

This chain joins TRBV5-1 and TRBJ1-6; D gene ambiguous. The germline V gene encodes CDR1 SGHRS and CDR2 YFSETQ. This CDR3 has 13 amino acids. V was shortened by 0 bases and J by 8 bases, with 6 bases between the two germline ends. The DNA for the CDR3 is TGCGCCAGCAGCTTGGACGAGGATTCACCCCTCCACTTT. Translating gives CASSLDEDSPLHF.

The J gene is TRBJ2-2, the V gene TRBV7-8; TRBD1 matches at 7 bases. Trimming removed 1 base from V and 4 bases from J; junction bases left unmatched: 6. The length of the CDR3 is 16 residues. Germline CDR1 is SGHVS and CDR2 is FQNEAQ. CDR3 sequence reads: CASSLGQGVRTGELFF. The CDR3 nucleotides read TGTGCCAGCAGCTTAGGACAGGGAGTACGCACCGGGGAGCTGTTTTTT. Full variable domain (remainder filled in from reference TRBV7-8 and TRBJ2-2): GAGVSQSPRYKVAKRGQDVALRCDPISGHVSLFWYQQALGQGPEFLTYFQNEAQLDKSGLPSDRFFAERPEGSVSTLKIQRTQQEDSAVYLCASSLGQGVRTGELFFGEGSRLTVL.

The J gene is TRBJ2-3, the V gene TRBV5-1; 12 nucleotides match TRBD1. The CDR3 is made up of 17 amino acids. The V gene end was trimmed by 4 bases and the J gene end by 0 bases; junction bases not matched to a gene: 6. CDR1 is SGHRS and CDR2 is YFSETQ in the germline V gene. The CDR3 region is CASSPRDRGRSTDTQYF. The CDR3 coding sequence is TGCGCCAGCAGCCCGCGGGACAGGGGGCGAAGCACAGATACGCAGTATTTT.

This clone was seen only once. The rearrangement joins TRBV6-5 to TRBJ1-2; 10 bases align to TRBD1. The germline V gene has CDR1 MNHEY and CDR2 SVGAGI. J was trimmed by 6 bases and V by 6 bases; bases with no gene match: 4. The CDR3 spans 13 residues. CDR3 coding DNA: TGTGCCAGCAGCCGACAGGGGGCTGATGGCTACACCTTC. It translates to CASSRQGADGYTF.

The chain employs TRBV5-1 and TRBJ1-4, with D hard to call. Trimming pared 2 bases from V and 8 bases from J, leaving 10 bases between. The CDR3 has 13 residues. From germline, CDR1 is SGHRS and CDR2 YFSETQ. CDR3 bases: TGCGCCAGCAGCTTAGGAGGGCGCGAAAAACTGTTTTTT. It codes for CASSLGGREKLFF. Variable domain in full (rest from reference TRBV5-1 and TRBJ1-4): KAGVTQTPRYLIKTRGQQVTLSCSPISGHRSVSWYQQTPGQGLQFLFEYFSETQRNKGNFPGRFSGRQFSNSRSEMNVSTLELGDSALYLCASSLGGREKLFFGSGTQLSVL.

The V gene is TRBV4-2, the J gene TRBJ1-2; TRBD1 is a possible D gene (5 bases). Per germline, CDR1 LGHNA and CDR2 YNFKEQ. This CDR3 has 18 residues. Trimming shortened V by 0 bases and J by 4 bases, and 21 bases separated the two germline ends. This chain's CDR3 is CASSQESAGSQGPYGYTF. The CDR3 DNA follows: TGTGCCAGCAGCCAAGAATCGGCGGGGTCGCAGGGCCCCTATGGCTACACCTTC.

The gene calls are TRBV5-1 and TRBJ2-7; 11 bases fit TRBD1. This CDR3 is built from 13 residues. V lost 0 bases, J lost 12 bases, and 5 bases stayed unmatched. Germline CDR1 is SGHRS and CDR2 is YFSETQ. CDR3 in amino acids: CASSLGGTGGRYF. The CDR3 DNA reads as TGCGCCAGCAGCTTGGGTGGGACAGGGGGACGGTACTTC.

The chain uses TRBV14 and TRBJ1-1; D gene unclear. Germline-derived CDR1 and CDR2 are SGHDN and FVKESK. This CDR3 has 14 residues. Trimming cost V 1 base and J 2 bases, with 8 bases left between them. This CDR3 reads CASSQVVGNTEAFF. The CDR3 DNA is TGTGCCAGCAGCCAAGTAGTCGGTAACACTGAAGCTTTCTTT.